This note documents a single T cell receptor beta chain sequence. This sample stems from a study of blood T cell repertoires in COVID-19. About the study: The origin of the acute and convalescent COVID-19 samples was the United States, Italy and Spain. The analysed material was cDNA or gDNA that came from T cells, B-cell-depleted T cells, or PBMCs.

V lost 3 bases and J lost 5, with 12 bases in between. The CDR3 loop spans 14 amino acids. Germline values: CDR1 SGHRS, CDR2 YFSETQ. In the original analysis: Amplified reference gene primers provided the basis for estimating nucleated cell counts. The assay was immunoSEQ multiplex PCR, and TCRdb's table has in-frame clones only and misses some. V and J calls and clone size are as listed in that table; D and trimming were resolved from the DNA. Of under 130,000 clones in the sample, roughly nine tenths were seen once. The chain is built from TRBV5-1 and TRBJ2-1, with D possibly being TRBD2 (6 bases). The clonotype originates from a woman of 80 years or more with acute or convalescent COVID-19. Source material: peripheral blood. CDR3 residues: CASSSRDFNNEQFF. In DNA form, the CDR3 reads TGCGCCAGCAGCTCCCGGGACTTCAACAATGAGCAGTTCTTC.